These T cell receptor beta chains were read from a single sample in a study of shared clonotypes between healthy human individuals. The protocol was immunoSEQ multiplex PCR, while the TCRdb copy is restricted to in-frame clones and leaves out a portion. In the table there are roughly 760,000 clones, under 80% of which are singletons. The sample taken for sequencing was memory CD4+ T cells sorted from blood. Receptors were obtained from a woman between 25 and 40 years old in good health. The CDR3 runs from the conserved cysteine through the conserved F or W. The D gene is left open where the match is weak. Where a row states a size, it is once, few, many or the class of an expanded clone; other rows omit it.

>TRBV2|.|TRBD1|TRBJ2-7|15
TGTGCCAGCAGTGAAATGTTTGGGACAGGCTACGAGCAGTACTTC
CASSEMFGTGYEQYF
>TRBV7-9|.|.|TRBJ1-2|14
TGTGCCAGCAGCCCGAAGACAGAGAACTATGGCTACACCTTC
CASSPKTENYGYTF
>TRBV2|few|.|TRBJ2-1|12
TGTGCCAGCAGTGGGTCCTACAATGAGCAGTTCTTC
CASSGSYNEQFF
>TRBV7-9|.|.|TRBJ2-5|15
TGTGCCAGCAGTCCTCAAGGGCGTATTCAAGAGACCCAGTACTTC
CASSPQGRIQETQYF
>TRBV4-1|.|TRBD2|TRBJ2-3|16
TGCGCCAGCAGCGGCCGGGGTAGCGGGAGCTCAGATACGCAGTATTTT
CASSGRGSGSSDTQYF
>TRBV19|.|.|TRBJ1-1|12
TGTGCCAGTACTGACAGGAACACTGAAGCTTTCTTT
CASTDRNTEAFF
>TRBV28|once|TRBD1|TRBJ1-3|15
TGTGCCATCACGCCTCAGGGGGCAGGTGGAAACACCATATATTTT
CAITPQGAGGNTIYF
>TRBV18|.|.|TRBJ1-1|16
TGTGCCAGCTCACCACAGGGAGACAGCGGGTACACTGAAGCTTTCTTT
CASSPQGDSGYTEAFF
>TRBV19|.|.|TRBJ1-3|16
TGTGCCAGTAGTATGGAGGGACTGAGCTCTGGAAACACCATATATTTT
CASSMEGLSSGNTIYF
>TRBV29-1|.|.|TRBJ2-7|13
TGCAGCGTTGGGGGCTTTCCTATATACGAGCAGTACTTC
CSVGGFPIYEQYF
>TRBV5-1|.|.|TRBJ2-3|15
TGCGCCAGCAGCCCCCGGCCGGGGGGCACAGATACGCAGTATTTT
CASSPRPGGTDTQYF
>TRBV19|.|TRBD2|TRBJ2-1|14
TGTGCCAGTAGTGGGGGACTACAGGACAATGAGCAGTTCTTC
CASSGGLQDNEQFF
>TRBV5-1|.|TRBD2|TRBJ2-3|17
TGCGCCAGCGTTCCGCAACTAGCGGGAGGCCGCACAGATACGCAGTATTTT
CASVPQLAGGRTDTQYF
>TRBV10-3|.|TRBD1|TRBJ2-7|15
TGTGCCAGTTCGCAAGTCCGGGACAGGGCCTACGAGCAGTACTTC
CASSQVRDRAYEQYF
>TRBV4-1|.|.|TRBJ1-1|14
TGCGCCAGCAGCCAAAGCTCCAGGGGACCTGAAGCTTTCTTT
CASSQSSRGPEAFF
>TRBV6-6|once|.|TRBJ2-2|14
TGTGCCAGCAAAGGAGGGGCTAACACCGGGGAGCTGTTTTTT
CASKGGANTGELFF
>TRBV19|.|.|TRBJ1-1|12
TGTGCCAGTAGGGACCTGAACAGTGAAGCTTTCTTT
CASRDLNSEAFF
>TRBV21-1|once|.|TRBJ2-3|15
TGTGCCAGCAGCAAAGGCCCGGGGATGGCGGATACGCAGTATTTT
CASSKGPGMADTQYF
>TRBV7-9|once|.|TRBJ2-3|14
TGTGCCAGCAGCCCCGGTTGGGGCACAGATACGCAGTATTTT
CASSPGWGTDTQYF
>TRBV5-1|.|TRBD2|TRBJ2-5|15
TGCGCCAGCAGCTGGGGACTAGCGGTCCAAGAGACCCAGTACTTC
CASSWGLAVQETQYF
>TRBV7-9|once|.|TRBJ2-7|15
TGTGCCAGCAGCTTAGCTGGGAATTCCGCCTACGAGCAGTACTTC
CASSLAGNSAYEQYF
>TRBV30|.|.|TRBJ1-2|14
TGTGCCTGGGTCCGGGACGGCCTTAACTATGGCTACACCTTC
CAWVRDGLNYGYTF
>TRBV5-3|.|.|TRBJ1-5|13
TGTGCCAGAAGCTCGAGGGGTGTGCGGCCCCAGCATTTT
CARSSRGVRPQHF
>TRBV27|.|TRBD2|TRBJ2-7|16
TGTACCAGCAGCCATAGGCGGGGACTAGAGATCTACGAGCAGTACTTC
CTSSHRRGLEIYEQYF
>TRBV6-5|.|.|TRBJ1-1|13
TGTGCCAGCAGTTCCCAGAGGGACACTGAAGCTTTCTTT
CASSSQRDTEAFF
>TRBV5-4|.|.|TRBJ2-7|13
TGTGCCAGCAGCTTGGTCGGGGACTACGAGCAGTACTTC
CASSLVGDYEQYF
>TRBV5-1|.|TRBD2|TRBJ2-3|15
TGCGCCAGCAGCTTAGGGACTAGCGGCACAGATACGCAGTATTTT
CASSLGTSGTDTQYF
>TRBV9|.|TRBD1|TRBJ1-1|15
TGTGCCAGCAGCGTAGTACCAGGGGGCAGCACTGAAGCTTTCTTT
CASSVVPGGSTEAFF
>TRBV6-1|.|.|TRBJ2-5|14
TGTGCCAGCAGGGCGGAGTTCAGTCGGGAGACCCAGTACTTC
CASRAEFSRETQYF
>TRBV29-1|.|TRBD1|TRBJ2-2|14
TGCAGCGTTGAAAAGGGGGCAGGAACCGGGGAGCTGTTTTTT
CSVEKGAGTGELFF
>TRBV10-3|.|.|TRBJ1-5|14
TGTGCCATCAGTGAGTCCCCAGGGGATCAGCCCCAGCATTTT
CAISESPGDQPQHF
>TRBV5-1|.|.|TRBJ2-7|14
TGCGCCAGCAGCTCGCGGGGCAGCTCCTACGAGCAGTACTTC
CASSSRGSSYEQYF
>TRBV10-2|few|.|TRBJ1-3|15
TGCGCCAGCAGGAGGGGGGTCGGAACTGGAAACACCATATATTTT
CASRRGVGTGNTIYF
>TRBV27|once|TRBD1|TRBJ2-6|18
TGTGCCAGCAGTCCCGGACAGGGGGCTTTAACTGGGGCCAACGTCCTGACTTTC
CASSPGQGALTGANVLTF
>TRBV2|once|TRBD1|TRBJ1-6|16
TGTGCCATTCTCGGACAGGGGAGCTCCTATAATTCACCCCTCCACTTT
CAILGQGSSYNSPLHF
>TRBV7-2|.|.|TRBJ2-7|15
TGTGCCAGCAGCTTAGGGGGGGGCAGTATCTACGAGCAGTACTTC
CASSLGGGSIYEQYF
>TRBV28|.|TRBD2|TRBJ2-5|14
TGTGCCAGCAGTTTAGGCGGGAGTCAGGAGACCCAGTACTTC
CASSLGGSQETQYF
>TRBV6-5|.|.|TRBJ1-3|13
TGTGCCAGCAGACAGGGATCTGGAAACACCATATATTTT
CASRQGSGNTIYF
>TRBV5-4|.|.|TRBJ2-3|14
TGTGCCAGCAGCCCCGTGGGCTACACAGATACGCAGTATTTT
CASSPVGYTDTQYF
>TRBV5-1|once|TRBD1|TRBJ2-5|13
TGCGCCAGCAGCCAGGACAGGGTGGAGACCCAGTACTTC
CASSQDRVETQYF
>TRBV7-9|.|.|TRBJ1-6|12
TGTGCCAGCAGCTGGACAGCCCAAACCCTCCACTTT
CASSWTAQTLHF
>TRBV2|.|.|TRBJ2-1|16
TGTGCCAGCAGCCTCCGCCTCCCGAGCTCCTACAATGAGCAGTTCTTC
CASSLRLPSSYNEQFF
>TRBV5-1|few|.|TRBJ2-3|15
TGCGCCAGCAGCTTGGCGGGGGGCGGGACAGATACGCAGTATTTT
CASSLAGGGTDTQYF
>TRBV7-2|few|TRBD1|TRBJ2-7|14
TGTGCCAGCAGCAAGGACAGGGAAGTTGCCGAGCAGTACTTC
CASSKDREVAEQYF
>TRBV6-1|once|.|TRBJ1-2|14
TGTGCCAGCAGTGAAGGGACAAGAGCTTATGGCTACACCTTC
CASSEGTRAYGYTF
>TRBV28|.|TRBD1|TRBJ1-3|16
TGTGCCAGCAAGGGACAGGGGAAGAGCTCTGGAAACACCATATATTTT
CASKGQGKSSGNTIYF
>TRBV29-1|.|.|TRBJ2-5|13
TGCAGCGTTGAAAGACAGGCCGGGGAGACCCAGTACTTC
CSVERQAGETQYF
>TRBV19|.|.|TRBJ1-4|14
TGTGCCAGTAGTCCAGGGTTTACTAATGAAAAACTGTTTTTT
CASSPGFTNEKLFF
>TRBV5-8|.|TRBD1|TRBJ2-7|15
TGTGCCAGCAGCTTGGAACAGGGGTTTACCTACGAGCAGTACTTC
CASSLEQGFTYEQYF
>TRBV19|.|.|TRBJ2-5|13
TGTGCCAGTAGTATGTCCAGCCAAGAGACCCAGTACTTC
CASSMSSQETQYF
>TRBV6-6|few|TRBD1|TRBJ1-1|14
TGTGCCAGCAGACCGGGACAGATGAACACTGAAGCTTTCTTT
CASRPGQMNTEAFF
>TRBV9|.|.|TRBJ2-7|19
TGTGCCAGCAGCGCCCATTTGAGTAACCCCCTGGACAGACCCTACGAGCAGTACTTC
CASSAHLSNPLDRPYEQYF
>TRBV7-8|.|.|TRBJ2-7|14
TGTGCCAGCAGCTTAGAGGCGGCCCAATACGAGCAGTACTTC
CASSLEAAQYEQYF